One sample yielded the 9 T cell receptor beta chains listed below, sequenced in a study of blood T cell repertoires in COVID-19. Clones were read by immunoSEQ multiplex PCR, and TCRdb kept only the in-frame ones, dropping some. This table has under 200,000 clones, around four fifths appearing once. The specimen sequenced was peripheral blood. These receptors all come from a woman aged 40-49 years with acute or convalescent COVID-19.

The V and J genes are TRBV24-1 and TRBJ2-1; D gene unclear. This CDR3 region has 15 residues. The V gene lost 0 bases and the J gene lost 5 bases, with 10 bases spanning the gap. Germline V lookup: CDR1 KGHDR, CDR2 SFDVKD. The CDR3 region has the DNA TGTGCCACCAGTGATTTGACTTCGGTGGACAATGAGCAGTTCTTC. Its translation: CATSDLTSVDNEQFF.

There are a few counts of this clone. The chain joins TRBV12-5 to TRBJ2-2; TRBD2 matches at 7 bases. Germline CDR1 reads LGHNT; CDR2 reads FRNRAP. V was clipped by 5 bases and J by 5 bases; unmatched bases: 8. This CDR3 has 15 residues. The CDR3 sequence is CASGPRGGETGELFF. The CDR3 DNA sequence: TGTGCTAGTGGTCCGCGGGGAGGGGAAACCGGGGAGCTGTTTTTT.

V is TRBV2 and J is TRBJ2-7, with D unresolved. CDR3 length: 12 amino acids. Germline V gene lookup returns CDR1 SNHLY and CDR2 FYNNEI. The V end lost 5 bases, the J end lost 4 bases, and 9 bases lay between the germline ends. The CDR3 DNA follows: TGTGCCAGCAGTCCCCGAGGTTACGAGCAGTACTTC. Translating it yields CASSPRGYEQYF.

In DNA form, the CDR3 reads TGTGCCAGCTCTCCGACAGGGAAGGAGACCCAGTACTTC. Protein: CASSPTGKETQYF. V is TRBV18 and J is TRBJ2-5; 7 bases fit TRBD1. The CDR3 consists of 13 residues. From germline, CDR1 is KGHSH and CDR2 LQKENI. Trimming removed 6 bases from V and 5 bases from J; junction bases left unmatched: 6.

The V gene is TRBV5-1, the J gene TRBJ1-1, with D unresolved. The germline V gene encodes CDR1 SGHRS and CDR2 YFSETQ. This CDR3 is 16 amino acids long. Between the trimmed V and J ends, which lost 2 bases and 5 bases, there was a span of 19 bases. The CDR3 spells CASSFHSTGMGTEAFF. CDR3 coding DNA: TGCGCCAGCAGCTTCCACTCAACGGGGATGGGAACTGAAGCTTTCTTT.

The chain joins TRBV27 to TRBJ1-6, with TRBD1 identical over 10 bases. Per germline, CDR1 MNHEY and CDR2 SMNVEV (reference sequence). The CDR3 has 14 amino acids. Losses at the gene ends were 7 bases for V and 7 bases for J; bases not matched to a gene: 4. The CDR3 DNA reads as TGTGCCAGCAACGACAGGGGGCTGAATTCACCCCTCCACTTT. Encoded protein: CASNDRGLNSPLHF.

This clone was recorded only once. The CDR3 sequence: CASRSGRTNEKLFF. CDR3 sequence (DNA): TGTGCCAGCAGATCCGGGAGAACTAATGAAAAACTGTTTTTT. J is TRBJ1-4 and V is TRBV6-5; D gene uncertain. V shed 6 bases and J shed 1 base, with 9 bases lying between them. Germline V gene data show CDR1 as MNHEY and CDR2 as SVGAGI. The CDR3 covers 14 residues.

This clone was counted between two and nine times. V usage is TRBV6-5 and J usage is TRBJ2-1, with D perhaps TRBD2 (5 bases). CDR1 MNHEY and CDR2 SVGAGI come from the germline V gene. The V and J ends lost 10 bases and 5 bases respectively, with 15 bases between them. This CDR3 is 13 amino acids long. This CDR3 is CATGLDFHNEQFF. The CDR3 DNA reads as TGTGCCACCGGGCTGGACTTTCACAATGAGCAGTTCTTC.

In nucleotides, the CDR3 is TGTGCCAGCAGCCCGGGACAGCGGGAGAGCTATGGCTACACCTTC. Amino acid sequence: CASSPGQRESYGYTF. The chain has TRBV3-1 (or the pseudogene TRBV3-2) and TRBJ1-2; 7 positions agree with TRBD1. The ends lost 4 bases at V and 4 bases at J; junction bases unmatched: 9. The CDR3 consists of 15 residues. Germline V CDR1 and CDR2: LGHDT, YNNKEL (reference sequence).